Below are 3 T cell receptor beta chains sequenced from a single sample in a study of identifying expanded T cells in peripheral blood. Profiled with immunoSEQ multiplex PCR; TCRdb holds only in-frame clones, not every one. The table includes some 72,000 clones, 85% to 90% detected once. The sequenced material came from blood. The receptors shown here come from a person aged 18-69 years in good health.

The V and J genes are TRBV2 and TRBJ1-4, with a weak D call TRBD1 (6 bases). Germline values: CDR1 SNHLY, CDR2 FYNNEI. The CDR3 runs 15 residues. Trimming removed 4 bases at V and 6 bases at J, with 15 bases between. The CDR3 bases are TGTGCCAGCAGTGCCACAGGGACCGCCTATGAAAAACTGTTTTTT. Translation gives CASSATGTAYEKLFF.

This chain links TRBV6-1 with TRBJ2-7; 11 bases map to TRBD2. With 8 bases clipped from V and 4 bases from J, the junction kept 4 bases outside the gene matches. This CDR3 spans 13 amino acids. Germline lookup yields CDR1 MNHNS and CDR2 SASEGT. This CDR3 reads CASGTSGGYEQYF. CDR3 coding DNA: TGTGCCAGCGGGACTAGCGGCGGTTACGAGCAGTACTTC.

The chain joins TRBV18 to TRBJ2-1; 7 nucleotides agree with TRBD2. Per germline, CDR1 KGHSH and CDR2 LQKENI. CDR3 length equals 15 residues. V dropped 0 bases and J dropped 1; count of bases not matched to a gene: 0. CDR3 loop: CASSPPGGSYNEQFF. Written as DNA, the CDR3 is TGTGCCAGCTCACCACCGGGGGGGTCCTACAATGAGCAGTTCTTC.